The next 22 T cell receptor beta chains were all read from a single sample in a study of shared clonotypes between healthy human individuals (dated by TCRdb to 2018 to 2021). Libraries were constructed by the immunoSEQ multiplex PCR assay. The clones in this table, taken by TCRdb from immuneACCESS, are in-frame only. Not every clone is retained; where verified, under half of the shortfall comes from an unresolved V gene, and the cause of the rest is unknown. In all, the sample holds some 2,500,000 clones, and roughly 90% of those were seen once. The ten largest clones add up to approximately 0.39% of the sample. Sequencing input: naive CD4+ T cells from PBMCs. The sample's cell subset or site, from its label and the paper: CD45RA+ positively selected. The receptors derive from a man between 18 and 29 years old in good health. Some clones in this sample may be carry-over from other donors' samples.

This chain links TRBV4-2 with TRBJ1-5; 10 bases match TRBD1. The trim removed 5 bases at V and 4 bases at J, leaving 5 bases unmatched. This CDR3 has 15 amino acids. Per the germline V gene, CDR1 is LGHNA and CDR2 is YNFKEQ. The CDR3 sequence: CASSDRTGGNQPQHF. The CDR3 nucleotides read TGTGCCAGCAGCGATCGGACAGGGGGGAATCAGCCCCAGCATTTT.

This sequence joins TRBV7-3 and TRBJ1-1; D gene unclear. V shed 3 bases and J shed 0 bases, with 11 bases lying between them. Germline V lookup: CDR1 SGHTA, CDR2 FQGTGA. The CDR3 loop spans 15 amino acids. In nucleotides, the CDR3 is TGTGCCAGCAGCTTCCCCTCGACGATGAACACTGAAGCTTTCTTT. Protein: CASSFPSTMNTEAFF.

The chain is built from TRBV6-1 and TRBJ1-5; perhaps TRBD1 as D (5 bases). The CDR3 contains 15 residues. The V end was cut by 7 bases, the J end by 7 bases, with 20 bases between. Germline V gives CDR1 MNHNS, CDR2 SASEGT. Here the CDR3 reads CASTPSGNNGQPQHF. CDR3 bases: TGTGCCAGCACCCCCTCAGGGAACAACGGGCAGCCCCAGCATTTT.

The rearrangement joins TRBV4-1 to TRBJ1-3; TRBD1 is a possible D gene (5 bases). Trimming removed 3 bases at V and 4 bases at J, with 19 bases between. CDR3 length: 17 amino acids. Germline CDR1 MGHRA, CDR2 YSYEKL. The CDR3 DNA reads TGCGCCAGCAGCCAGTCAGCGCAGGGCCTCCCCGGAAACACCATATATTTT. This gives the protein CASSQSAQGLPGNTIYF.

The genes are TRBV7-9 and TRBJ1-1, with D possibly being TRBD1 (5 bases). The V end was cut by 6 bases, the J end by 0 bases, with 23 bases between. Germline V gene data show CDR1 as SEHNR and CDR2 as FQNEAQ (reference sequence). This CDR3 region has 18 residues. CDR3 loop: CASSLGRGRRPMNTEAFF. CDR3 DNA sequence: TGTGCCAGCAGTCTCGGGCGGGGCAGGCGACCCATGAACACTGAAGCTTTCTTT.

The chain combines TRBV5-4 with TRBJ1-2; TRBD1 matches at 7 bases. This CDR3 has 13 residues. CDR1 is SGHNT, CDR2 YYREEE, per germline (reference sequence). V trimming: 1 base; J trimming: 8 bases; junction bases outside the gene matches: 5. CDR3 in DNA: TGTGCCAGCAGCTTGAGACAGGGAAGCGGCTACACCTTC. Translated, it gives CASSLRQGSGYTF.

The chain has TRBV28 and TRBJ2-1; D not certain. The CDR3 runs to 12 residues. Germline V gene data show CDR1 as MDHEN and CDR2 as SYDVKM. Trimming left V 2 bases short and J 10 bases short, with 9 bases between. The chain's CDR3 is CASSLPPAEQFF. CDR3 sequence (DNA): TGTGCCAGCAGTTTACCCCCTGCGGAGCAGTTCTTC.

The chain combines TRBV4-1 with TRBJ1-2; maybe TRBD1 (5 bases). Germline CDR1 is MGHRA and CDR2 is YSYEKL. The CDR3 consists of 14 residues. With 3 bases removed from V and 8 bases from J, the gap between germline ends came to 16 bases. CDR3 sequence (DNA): TGCGCCAGCAGCCACGCTACCCGGGACGGAGGCTACACCTTC. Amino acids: CASSHATRDGGYTF.

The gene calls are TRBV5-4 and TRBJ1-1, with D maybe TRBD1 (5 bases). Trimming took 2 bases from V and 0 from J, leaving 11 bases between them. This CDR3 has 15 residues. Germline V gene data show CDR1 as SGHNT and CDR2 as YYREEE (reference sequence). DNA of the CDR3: TGTGCCAGCAGCTTTCAGGCAGGGCTGAACACTGAAGCTTTCTTT. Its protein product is CASSFQAGLNTEAFF.

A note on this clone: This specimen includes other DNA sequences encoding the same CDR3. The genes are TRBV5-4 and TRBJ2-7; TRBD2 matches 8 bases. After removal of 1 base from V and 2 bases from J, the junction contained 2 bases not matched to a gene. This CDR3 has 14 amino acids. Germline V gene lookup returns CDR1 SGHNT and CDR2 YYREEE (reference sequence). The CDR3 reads CASSLSSGTYEQYF. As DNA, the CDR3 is TGTGCCAGCAGCTTGAGTAGCGGGACCTACGAGCAGTACTTC.

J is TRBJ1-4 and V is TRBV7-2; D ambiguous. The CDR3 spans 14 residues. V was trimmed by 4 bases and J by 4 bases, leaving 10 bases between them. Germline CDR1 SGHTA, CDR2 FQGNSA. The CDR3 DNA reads TGTGCCAGCAGCTACTTTACGGGTAATGAAAAACTGTTTTTT. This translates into CASSYFTGNEKLFF.

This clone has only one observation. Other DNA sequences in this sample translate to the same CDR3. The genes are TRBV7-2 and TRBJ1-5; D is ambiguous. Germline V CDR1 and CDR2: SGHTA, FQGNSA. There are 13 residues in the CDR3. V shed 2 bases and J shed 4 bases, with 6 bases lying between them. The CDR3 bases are TGTGCCAGCAGCTTATCAGCAAATCAGCCCCAGCATTTT. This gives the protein CASSLSANQPQHF.

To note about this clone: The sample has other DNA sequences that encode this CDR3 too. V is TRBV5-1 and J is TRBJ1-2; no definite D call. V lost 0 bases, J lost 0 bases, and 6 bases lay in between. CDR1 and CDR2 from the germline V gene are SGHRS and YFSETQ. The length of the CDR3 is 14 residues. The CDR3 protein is CASSLEGANYGYTF. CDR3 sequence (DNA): TGCGCCAGCAGCTTGGAGGGCGCTAACTATGGCTACACCTTC. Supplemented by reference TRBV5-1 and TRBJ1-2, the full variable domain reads KAGVTQTPRYLIKTRGQQVTLSCSPISGHRSVSWYQQTPGQGLQFLFEYFSETQRNKGNFPGRFSGRQFSNSRSEMNVSTLELGDSALYLCASSLEGANYGYTFGSGTRLTVV.

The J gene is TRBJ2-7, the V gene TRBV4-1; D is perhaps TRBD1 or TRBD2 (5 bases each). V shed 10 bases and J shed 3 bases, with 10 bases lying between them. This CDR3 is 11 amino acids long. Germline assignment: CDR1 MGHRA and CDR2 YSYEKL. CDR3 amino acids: CANRGRYEQYF. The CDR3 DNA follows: TGCGCCAACCGGGGCCGCTACGAGCAGTACTTC.

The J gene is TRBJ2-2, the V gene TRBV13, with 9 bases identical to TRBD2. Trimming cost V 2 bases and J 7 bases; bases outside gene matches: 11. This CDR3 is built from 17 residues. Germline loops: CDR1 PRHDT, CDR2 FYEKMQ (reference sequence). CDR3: CASSLRGRARARGELFF. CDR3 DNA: TGTGCCAGCAGCTTACGCGGGAGGGCCAGGGCCCGCGGGGAGCTGTTTTTT.

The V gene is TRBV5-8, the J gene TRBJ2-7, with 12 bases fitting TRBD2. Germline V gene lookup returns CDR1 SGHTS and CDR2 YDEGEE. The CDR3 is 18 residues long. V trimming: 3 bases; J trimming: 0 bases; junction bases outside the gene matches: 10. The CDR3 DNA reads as TGTGCCAGCAGCTCCGGGACTAGCGGGTACGTGAGCTCCTACGAGCAGTACTTC. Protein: CASSSGTSGYVSSYEQYF. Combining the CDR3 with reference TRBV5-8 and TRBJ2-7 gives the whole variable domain EAGVTQSPTHLIKTRGQQATLRCSPISGHTSVYWYQQALGLGLQFLLWYDEGEERNRGNFPPRFSGRQFPNYSSELNVNALELEDSALYLCASSSGTSGYVSSYEQYFGPGTRLTVT.

DNA for the CDR3: TGCGCCAGCAGCGTCTGGGACAGCCAAAGCTCCTACAATGAGCAGTTCTTC. This codes for CASSVWDSQSSYNEQFF. The J gene is TRBJ2-1, the V gene TRBV5-1, with TRBD1 matching 7 bases. Trimming removed 4 bases from V and 0 bases from J; junction bases left unmatched: 10. This CDR3 comprises 17 residues. Germline values: CDR1 SGHRS, CDR2 YFSETQ.

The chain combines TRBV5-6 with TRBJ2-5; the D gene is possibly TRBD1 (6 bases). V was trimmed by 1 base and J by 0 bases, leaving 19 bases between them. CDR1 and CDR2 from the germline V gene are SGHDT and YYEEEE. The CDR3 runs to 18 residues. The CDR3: CASSLLSRGATHQETQYF. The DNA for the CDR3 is TGTGCCAGCAGCTTGTTAAGCAGGGGTGCGACTCACCAAGAGACCCAGTACTTC.

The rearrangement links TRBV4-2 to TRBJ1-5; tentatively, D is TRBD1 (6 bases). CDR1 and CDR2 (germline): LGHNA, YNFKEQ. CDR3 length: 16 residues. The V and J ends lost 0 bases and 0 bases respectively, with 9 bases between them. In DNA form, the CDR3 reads TGTGCCAGCAGCCAAGATGGCAGGGGTAGCAATCAGCCCCAGCATTTT. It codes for CASSQDGRGSNQPQHF.

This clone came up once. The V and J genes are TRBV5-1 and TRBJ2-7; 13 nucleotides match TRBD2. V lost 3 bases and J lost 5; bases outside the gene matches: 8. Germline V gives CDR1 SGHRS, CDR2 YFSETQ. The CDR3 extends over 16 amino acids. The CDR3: CASSSGLAGMNHEQYF. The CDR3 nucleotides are TGCGCCAGCAGCTCGGGACTAGCGGGAATGAACCACGAGCAGTACTTC.

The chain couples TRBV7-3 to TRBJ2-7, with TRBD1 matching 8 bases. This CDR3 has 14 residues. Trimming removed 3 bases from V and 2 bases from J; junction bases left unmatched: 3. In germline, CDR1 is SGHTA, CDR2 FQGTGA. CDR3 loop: CASSFGTGPYEQYF. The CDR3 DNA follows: TGTGCCAGCAGCTTTGGGACAGGCCCCTACGAGCAGTACTTC.

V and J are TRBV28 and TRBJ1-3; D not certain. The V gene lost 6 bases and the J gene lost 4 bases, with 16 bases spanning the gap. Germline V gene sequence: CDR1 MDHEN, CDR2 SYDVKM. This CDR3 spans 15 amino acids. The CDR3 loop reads CASSPQASPGNTIYF. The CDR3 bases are TGTGCCAGCAGCCCCCAGGCGAGCCCAGGAAACACCATATATTTT.